This entry lists 8 T cell receptor beta chains sequenced from one sample in a study of blood T cell repertoires in COVID-19. Generated by immunoSEQ multiplex PCR, the TCRdb table keeps only in-frame clones and is missing some. Of 150,000 to 200,000 clones listed, 80% to 85% are singletons. Sequencing used peripheral blood. Receptors were obtained from a middle-aged woman with COVID-19, enrolled during active disease.

This chain uses TRBV28 with TRBJ1-3, with D perhaps matching TRBD1 (5 bases). Trimming removed 5 bases at V and 0 bases at J, with 17 bases between. In germline, CDR1 is MDHEN, CDR2 SYDVKM. The CDR3 is 17 residues long. The CDR3, as DNA: TGTGCCAGCAGTCCCATTAGGGGCCAGAGCTCTGGAAACACCATATATTTT. Its translation: CASSPIRGQSSGNTIYF.

This clone appeared a few times. This chain joins TRBV6-5 and TRBJ1-1; no clear D. Germline values: CDR1 MNHEY, CDR2 SVGAGI. This CDR3 spans 14 amino acids. The V and J ends lost 7 bases and 1 base respectively, with 13 bases between them. The CDR3: CASNQGRENTEAFF. The CDR3 DNA sequence: TGTGCCAGCAACCAAGGACGGGAGAACACTGAAGCTTTCTTT.

The CDR3 loop reads CASMMLGGSYEQYF. CDR3 nucleotides: TGTGCCAGCATGATGTTGGGCGGGAGTTACGAGCAGTACTTC. V is TRBV28 and J is TRBJ2-7, with TRBD2 identical over 7 bases. J gave up 4 bases and V 7 bases, and 10 bases lay outside the gene matches. This CDR3 has 14 residues. Per the germline V gene, CDR1 is MDHEN and CDR2 is SYDVKM.

This chain links TRBV18 with TRBJ2-3, with D possibly TRBD2 on 5 matching bases. The CDR3 length is 16 residues. From germline, CDR1 is KGHSH and CDR2 LQKENI. Between the trimmed V and J ends, which lost 6 bases and 4 bases, there was a span of 20 bases. CDR3: CASSTGWRGGPDTQYF. The CDR3 coding sequence is TGTGCCAGCTCCACCGGGTGGCGCGGAGGCCCAGATACGCAGTATTTT.

The chain has TRBV19 and TRBJ2-1, with TRBD2 matching 10 bases. CDR1 LNHDA and CDR2 SQIVND come from the germline V gene (reference sequence). The CDR3 spans 14 residues. With 7 bases clipped from V and 3 bases from J, the junction kept 3 bases outside the gene matches. For the CDR3, the DNA is TGTGCCAGTAAAGCGGGGGGGCTCTACAATGAGCAGTTCTTC. It codes for CASKAGGLYNEQFF.

This rearrangement joins TRBV6-5 to TRBJ1-2; D remains unclear. V was cut by 6 bases and J by 4 bases, with 12 bases left in between. The germline V gene encodes CDR1 MNHEY and CDR2 SVGAGI. The CDR3 extends over 13 amino acids. The CDR3 coding sequence is TGTGCCAGCAGCGGAGGGTCTAGCTATGGCTACACCTTC. The encoded protein is CASSGGSSYGYTF.

V is TRBV3-1 (or the pseudogene TRBV3-2) and J is TRBJ1-1; weak D call: TRBD1 (5 bases). The length of the CDR3 is 14 residues. Trimming took off 4 bases at V and 4 bases at J, with 13 bases between the two ends. Germline V CDR1 and CDR2: LGHDT, YNNKEL (reference sequence). In DNA form, the CDR3 reads TGTGCCAGCAGCCCGACGGGGGGGGTCACTGAAGCTTTCTTT. Protein sequence: CASSPTGGVTEAFF.

V is TRBV6-5 and J is TRBJ2-7; D is perhaps TRBD1 (5 bases). CDR1 and CDR2 from the germline V gene are MNHEY and SVGAGI. V dropped 8 bases and J dropped 2 bases, with 13 bases sitting between them. The CDR3 totals 13 residues. CDR3 sequence reads: CASLRDGTYEQYF. CDR3 bases: TGTGCCAGCCTCAGGGATGGGACCTACGAGCAGTACTTC.